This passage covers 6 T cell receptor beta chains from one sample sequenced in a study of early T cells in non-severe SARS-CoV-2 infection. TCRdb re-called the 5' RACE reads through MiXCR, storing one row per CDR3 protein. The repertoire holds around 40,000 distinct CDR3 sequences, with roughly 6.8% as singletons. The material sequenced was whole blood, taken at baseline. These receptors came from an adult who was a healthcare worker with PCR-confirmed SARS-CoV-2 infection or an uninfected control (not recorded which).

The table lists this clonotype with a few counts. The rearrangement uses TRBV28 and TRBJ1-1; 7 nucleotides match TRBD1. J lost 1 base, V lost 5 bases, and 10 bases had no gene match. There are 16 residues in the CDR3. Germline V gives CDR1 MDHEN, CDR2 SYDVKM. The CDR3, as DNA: TGTGCCAGCAGTCTTTGGACAGGTTCCACGAACACTGAAGCTTTCTTT. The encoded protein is CASSLWTGSTNTEAFF.

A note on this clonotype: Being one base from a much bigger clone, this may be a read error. The CDR3 DNA follows: TGTGCCAGCTTCCTAGCGAACACAGAAACGCAGTATTTT. Translated, it gives CASFLANTETQYF. The chain is built from TRBV28 and TRBJ2-3; the D gene is possibly TRBD2 (6 bases). Looked up from germline, CDR1 is MDHEN and CDR2 is SYDVKM. The length of the CDR3 is 13 residues.

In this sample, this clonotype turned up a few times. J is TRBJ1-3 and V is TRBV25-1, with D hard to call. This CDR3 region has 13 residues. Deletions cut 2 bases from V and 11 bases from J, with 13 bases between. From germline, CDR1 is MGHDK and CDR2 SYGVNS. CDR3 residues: CASSERNPSAIYF. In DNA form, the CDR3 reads TGTGCCAGCAGTGAACGTAACCCTTCAGCCATATATTTT.

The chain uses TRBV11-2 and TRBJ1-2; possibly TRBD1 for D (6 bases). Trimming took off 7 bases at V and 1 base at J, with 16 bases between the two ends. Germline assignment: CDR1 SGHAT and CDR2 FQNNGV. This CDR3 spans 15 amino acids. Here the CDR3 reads CASTVQGFNNYGYTF. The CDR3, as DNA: TGTGCCAGCACCGTACAGGGATTTAATAACTATGGCTACACCTTC.

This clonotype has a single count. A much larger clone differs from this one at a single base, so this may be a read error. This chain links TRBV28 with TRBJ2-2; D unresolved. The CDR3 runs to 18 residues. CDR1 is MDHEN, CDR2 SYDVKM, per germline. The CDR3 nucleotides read TGTGTCAGCAGTTGCAGGACGCGACCTTCCTCGAACACCGGGGAGCTGTTTTTT. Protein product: CVSSCRTRPSSNTGELFF.

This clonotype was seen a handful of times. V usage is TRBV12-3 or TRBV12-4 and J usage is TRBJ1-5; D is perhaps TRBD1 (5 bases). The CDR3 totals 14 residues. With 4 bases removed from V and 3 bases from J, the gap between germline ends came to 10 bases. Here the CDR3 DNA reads TGTGCCAGCAGTTCAGGGTTCTCCAATCAGCCCCAGCATTTT. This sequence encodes CASSSGFSNQPQHF.